A selection of T cell receptor beta chains follows, all from one sample in a study of shared clonotypes between healthy human individuals. The data were produced by immunoSEQ multiplex PCR, yet TCRdb's version contains in-frame clones alone and is incomplete. The sample contains some 630,000 clones, 90% to 97% of which appear only once. The sample consisted of naive CD8+ T cells sorted from blood. These receptors all come from a woman under 40 in good health. Each CDR3 is given with its conserved first and last residue. D genes are given only for firm matches. Size is omitted from some rows. Given values are once, few, many or a class for expanded clones.

V gene,J gene,clone size,D gene,CDR3 protein,CDR3 DNA
TRBV27,TRBJ2-7,.,.,CASRPGVTYEQYF,TGTGCCAGCAGACCCGGGGTTACCTACGAGCAGTACTTC
TRBV6-5,TRBJ2-5,.,.,CASEDGLQETQYF,TGTGCCAGCGAGGACGGACTCCAAGAGACCCAGTACTTC
TRBV7-8,TRBJ2-1,.,TRBD2,CASSSPPPAGGPTYNEQFF,TGTGCCAGCAGCTCCCCACCGCCAGCGGGAGGGCCGACGTACAATGAGCAGTTCTTC
TRBV6-5,TRBJ2-2,.,TRBD2,CASSYGGRGIGELFF,TGTGCCAGCAGTTACGGCGGGAGAGGGATCGGGGAGCTGTTTTTT
TRBV19,TRBJ1-1,.,.,CASSIAVAGNTEAFF,TGTGCCAGTAGTATCGCAGTAGCCGGGAACACTGAAGCTTTCTTT
TRBV7-8,TRBJ2-7,.,TRBD2,CASSSAGLHYEQYF,TGTGCCAGCAGCTCAGCGGGACTCCACTACGAGCAGTACTTC
TRBV7-9,TRBJ1-2,.,.,CASSLGGLYYGYTF,TGTGCCAGCAGCCTGGGGGGGCTTTACTATGGCTACACCTTC
TRBV6-6,TRBJ1-2,few,.,CASRPRTENGYTF,TGTGCCAGCCGTCCGAGGACGGAGAATGGCTACACCTTC
TRBV13,TRBJ1-1,.,TRBD1,CASSVRTGVTEAFF,TGTGCCAGCAGCGTTAGGACAGGGGTTACTGAAGCTTTCTTT
TRBV7-9,TRBJ2-5,.,.,CASSLVWDRQETQYF,TGTGCCAGCAGCTTAGTTTGGGACCGCCAAGAGACCCAGTACTTC
TRBV2,TRBJ2-1,.,.,CASSDQSSSYNEQFF,TGTGCCAGCAGTGACCAAAGCAGCTCCTACAATGAGCAGTTCTTC
TRBV28,TRBJ1-3,.,.,CASSSKYRDNAMSGNTIYF,TGTGCCAGCAGTTCCAAATACCGGGACAATGCTATGTCTGGAAACACCATATATTTT
TRBV5-1,TRBJ1-1,.,TRBD1,CASSLRQGAGNTEAFF,TGCGCCAGCAGCTTACGACAGGGGGCCGGGAACACTGAAGCTTTCTTT
TRBV19,TRBJ1-2,.,.,CASSINSNSYGYTF,TGTGCCAGTAGTATCAACAGCAACTCCTATGGCTACACCTTC
TRBV4-1,TRBJ2-7,.,.,CASSQGRGLEGEQYF,TGCGCCAGCAGCCAAGGACGGGGACTTGAGGGCGAGCAGTACTTC
TRBV27,TRBJ2-1,.,.,CASSFGRTEQFF,TGTGCCAGCAGTTTTGGTAGGACAGAGCAGTTCTTC
TRBV19,TRBJ2-7,.,TRBD1,CASSMGQSSYEQYF,TGTGCCAGTAGTATGGGACAGAGCTCCTACGAGCAGTACTTC
TRBV29-1,TRBJ2-7,once,TRBD2,CSAGGAHEQYF,TGCAGCGCCGGGGGGGCCCACGAGCAGTACTTC
TRBV15,TRBJ2-2,.,.,CATSREGAARNTGELFF,TGTGCCACCAGCAGAGAGGGGGCGGCCAGAAACACCGGGGAGCTGTTTTTT
TRBV27,TRBJ2-7,.,TRBD1,CASSLLFGTDYEQYF,TGTGCCAGCAGTTTACTGTTCGGGACAGACTACGAGCAGTACTTC
TRBV7-9,TRBJ2-5,once,.,CASTSEGPQETQYF,TGTGCCAGCACCTCAGAGGGACCGCAAGAGACCCAGTACTTC
TRBV5-6,TRBJ2-5,.,.,CASSLEGGPPFQYF,TGTGCCAGCAGCTTGGAGGGCGGCCCGCCCTTCCAGTACTTC
TRBV27,TRBJ1-1,.,TRBD1,CASSSGPGTGMNTEAFF,TGTGCCAGCAGTTCCGGTCCCGGGACAGGAATGAACACTGAAGCTTTCTTT
TRBV6-5,TRBJ2-7,.,TRBD1,CASSYSRTGYEQYF,TGTGCCAGCAGTTACTCCAGGACAGGCTACGAGCAGTACTTC
TRBV15,TRBJ1-4,few,.,CATSMSGVANEKLFF,TGTGCCACCAGCATGTCAGGGGTTGCTAATGAAAAACTGTTTTTT
TRBV27,TRBJ2-7,.,.,CASSLYTGTSYEQYF,TGTGCCAGCAGCCTCTATACGGGAACCTCCTACGAGCAGTACTTC
TRBV5-6,TRBJ2-2,.,.,CASSLDTGELFF,TGTGCCAGCAGCTTGGACACTGGGGAGCTGTTTTTT
TRBV4-1,TRBJ2-5,.,.,CASSQQGGETQYF,TGCGCCAGCAGCCAACAAGGCGGGGAGACCCAGTACTTC
TRBV6-5,TRBJ2-7,.,TRBD2,CASSSGVAGSSYEQYF,TGTGCCAGCAGTTCCGGGGTAGCGGGGAGCTCCTACGAGCAGTACTTC